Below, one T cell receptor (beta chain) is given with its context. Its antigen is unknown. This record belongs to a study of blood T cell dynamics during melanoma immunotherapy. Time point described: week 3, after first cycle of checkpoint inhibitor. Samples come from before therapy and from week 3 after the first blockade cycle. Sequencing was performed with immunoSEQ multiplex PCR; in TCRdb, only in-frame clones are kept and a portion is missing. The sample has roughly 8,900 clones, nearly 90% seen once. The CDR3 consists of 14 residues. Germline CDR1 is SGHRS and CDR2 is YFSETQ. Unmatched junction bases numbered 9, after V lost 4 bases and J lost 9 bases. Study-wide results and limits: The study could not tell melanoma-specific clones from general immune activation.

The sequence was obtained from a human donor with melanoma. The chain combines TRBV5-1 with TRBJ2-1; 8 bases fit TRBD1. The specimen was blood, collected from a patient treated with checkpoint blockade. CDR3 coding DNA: TGCGCCAGCAGCCCAGGACAGGGAAGGGGTGAGCAGTTCTTC. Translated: CASSPGQGRGEQFF.